Below are 8 T cell receptor beta chains sequenced from a single sample in a study of blood T cell repertoires in COVID-19. Measured with immunoSEQ multiplex PCR; TCRdb has only the in-frame clones, and not every one. The table has around 110,000 clones, approximately 84% seen once; the top ten hold less than 8%. Sequencing used peripheral blood. These receptors came from a man aged 70 or older with active or convalescent COVID-19.

On this clone itself: The sample carries other DNA sequences with the same CDR3. The V gene is TRBV29-1, the J gene TRBJ1-1; D ambiguous. This CDR3 has 11 amino acids. Trimming took off 5 bases at V and 5 bases at J, with 9 bases between the two ends. Germline loops: CDR1 SQVTM, CDR2 ANQGSEA. CDR3 residues: CSVLRGTEAFF. In DNA form, the CDR3 reads TGCAGCGTTTTGCGGGGAACTGAAGCTTTCTTT.

CDR3 in amino acids: CASSPRQGAYEQYF. In nucleotides, the CDR3 is TGTGCCAGTAGTCCGAGACAGGGGGCCTACGAGCAGTACTTC. The V call is TRBV19, the J call TRBJ2-7; 9 positions agree with TRBD1. The V gene end was trimmed by 5 bases and the J gene end by 2 bases; junction bases not matched to a gene: 4. The germline CDR1 and CDR2 sequences are LNHDA and SQIVND (reference sequence). The CDR3 loop spans 14 amino acids.

The chain uses TRBV28 and TRBJ2-2, with 7 bases that match TRBD1. The trim removed 6 bases at V and 8 bases at J, leaving 12 bases unmatched. The CDR3 spans 15 residues. Germline lookup yields CDR1 MDHEN and CDR2 SYDVKM. CDR3 sequence (DNA): TGTGCCAGCAGCTGGACAGGAGGATCTGCTGGGGAGCTGTTTTTT. This translates into CASSWTGGSAGELFF.

This clone was observed once. V and J are TRBV5-1 and TRBJ2-5; D is unclear. CDR3 size: 15 residues. Trimming removed 1 base from V and 0 bases from J, with 10 bases in between. Germline V lookup: CDR1 SGHRS, CDR2 YFSETQ. For the CDR3, the DNA is TGCGCCAGCAGCTTGCTTTCGCAGGACCAAGAGACCCAGTACTTC. This codes for CASSLLSQDQETQYF.

This chain joins TRBV30 and TRBJ1-2; TRBD1 might be the D (6 bases). The V gene's germline CDR1 is GTSNPN and CDR2 SVGIG (reference sequence). This CDR3 is built from 14 residues. Trimming took off 3 bases at V and 6 bases at J, with 17 bases between the two ends. The CDR3 DNA is TGTGCCTGGAGCACGGGAAAACAGGGAAATGGCTACACCTTC. As protein: CAWSTGKQGNGYTF.

This rearrangement joins TRBV5-1 to TRBJ2-4; 14 bases agree with TRBD2. Trimming cost V 4 bases and J 2 bases; bases outside gene matches: 11. Per germline, CDR1 SGHRS and CDR2 YFSETQ. CDR3 length: 19 amino acids. CDR3 sequence (DNA): TGCGCCAGCAGCCGGAAAGGACTAGCGGGGGGCGAGACCAAAAACATTCAGTACTTC. It yields the protein CASSRKGLAGGETKNIQYF.

This clone has a single count. The V gene is TRBV20-1, the J gene TRBJ1-2, with D hard to call. The V end lost 3 bases, the J end lost 1 base, and 9 bases lay between the germline ends. This CDR3 is built from 13 residues. CDR1 DFQATT and CDR2 SNEGSKA come from the germline V gene (reference sequence). DNA of the CDR3: TGCAGTGCTAGTAACGGGGTTAACTATGGCTACACCTTC. It codes for CSASNGVNYGYTF.

The chain combines TRBV19 with TRBJ1-5; possible D gene TRBD1, 5 bases. Trimming took 3 bases from V and 8 from J, leaving 17 bases between them. The germline CDR1 and CDR2 sequences are LNHDA and SQIVND (reference sequence). This CDR3 region has 15 residues. As DNA, the CDR3 is TGTGCCAGTAGTATCCGAGGGACGGGAGTCGAGCCCCAGCATTTT. It yields the protein CASSIRGTGVEPQHF.